This T cell receptor beta chain was observed in a study of shared clonotypes between healthy human individuals. Points from the study as a whole: It was anticipated that sequencing depth would influence how many clonotypes donors shared.

CDR1 and CDR2 (germline): SQVTM, ANQGSEA. CDR3 length: 18 residues. V lost 7 bases, J lost 7 bases, and 23 bases stayed unmatched. About this clone: The target antigen is unknown.

Generated by immunoSEQ multiplex PCR, the TCRdb table keeps only in-frame clones and is missing some. The data show around 2.3 million clones, approximately 94% seen once. The sequence was collected from a man aged 18 to 30 in good health. Material for sequencing was naive CD4+ T cells sorted from blood. Subset given: CD45RA+ positively selected. The chain is built from TRBV29-1 and TRBJ1-4; 8 nucleotides agree with TRBD1. CDR3 coding DNA: TGCAGCGCGCAAACCCGGACAGGGAAGTATTTTGAGGCTGAAAAACTGTTTTTT. The encoded protein is CSAQTRTGKYFEAEKLFF. Using reference TRBV29-1 and TRBJ1-4 for the parts outside the CDR3, the full variable domain is SAVISQKPSRDICQRGTSLTIQCQVDSQVTMMFWYRQQPGQSLTLIATANQGSEATYESGFVIDKFPISRPNLTFSTLTVSNMSPEDSSIYLCSAQTRTGKYFEAEKLFFGSGTQLSVL.